This T cell receptor beta chain was sequenced for a study of OX40 agonist ivuxolimab in advanced cancers. Assay used: immunoSEQ multiplex PCR; TCRdb lists only in-frame clones, some missing. The data show 65,000 to 80,000 clones, with 85% to 90% seen just once and 10% to 15% held by the top ten. With V trimmed by 6 bases and J by 2 bases, 6 bases remained unmatched. The germline V gene has CDR1 MNHNY and CDR2 SVGAGI (reference sequence). The CDR3 spans 14 residues. The rearrangement joins TRBV6-6 to TRBJ1-1; 7 nucleotides match TRBD1. The sequenced sample was CD4+ or CD8+ T cells sorted from blood, obtained in a trial of the OX40 agonist ivuxolimab. The sequence was collected from an adult with an advanced solid tumor such as melanoma, head and neck, liver or kidney cancer. Here the CDR3 reads CASSPGQLNTEAFF. CDR3 nucleotide sequence: TGTGCCAGCAGCCCGGGACAGCTAAACACTGAAGCTTTCTTT.